This T cell receptor (beta chain) was found in a study of T cell responses to AZD1222 COVID-19 vaccine. The length of the CDR3 is 14 residues. The V end lost 5 bases, the J end lost 2 bases, and 13 bases lay between the germline ends. The germline V gene has CDR1 SGHTA and CDR2 FQGTGA. Method: immunoSEQ multiplex PCR; TCRdb's copy keeps in-frame clones and lacks some. The table records 120,000 or so clones, 90% of them present only once. The sequence came from an adult in good health. The chain combines TRBV7-3 with TRBJ2-7, with D tentatively TRBD2 (5 bases). The specimen comprised peripheral blood, sampled on day 0 of AZD1222 vaccination. CDR3 residues: CASSPAVPPYEQYF. The CDR3 DNA reads TGTGCCAGCAGCCCAGCGGTCCCTCCCTACGAGCAGTACTTC.